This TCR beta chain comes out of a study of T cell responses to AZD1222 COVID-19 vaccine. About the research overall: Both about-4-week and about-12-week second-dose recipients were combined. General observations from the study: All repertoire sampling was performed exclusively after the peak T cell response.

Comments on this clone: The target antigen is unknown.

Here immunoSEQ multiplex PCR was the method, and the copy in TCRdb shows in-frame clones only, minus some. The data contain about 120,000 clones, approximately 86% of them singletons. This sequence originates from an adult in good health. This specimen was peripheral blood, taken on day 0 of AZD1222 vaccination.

The CDR3: CASSDQTGEETQYF. CDR3 bases: TGTGCCAGCAGTGATCAGACAGGGGAAGAGACCCAGTACTTC. The chain couples TRBV25-1 to TRBJ2-5, with 8 bases that match TRBD1. V shed 3 bases and J 3 bases; nucleotides not matched to a gene: 3. The CDR3 runs to 14 residues. Germline lookup yields CDR1 MGHDK and CDR2 SYGVNS. The full variable domain, rest sourced from reference TRBV25-1 and TRBJ2-5, is EADIYQTPRYLVIGTGKKITLECSQTMGHDKMYWYQQDPGMELHLIHYSYGVNSTEKGDLSSESTVSRIRTEHFPLTLESARPSHTSQYLCASSDQTGEETQYFGPGTRLLVL.